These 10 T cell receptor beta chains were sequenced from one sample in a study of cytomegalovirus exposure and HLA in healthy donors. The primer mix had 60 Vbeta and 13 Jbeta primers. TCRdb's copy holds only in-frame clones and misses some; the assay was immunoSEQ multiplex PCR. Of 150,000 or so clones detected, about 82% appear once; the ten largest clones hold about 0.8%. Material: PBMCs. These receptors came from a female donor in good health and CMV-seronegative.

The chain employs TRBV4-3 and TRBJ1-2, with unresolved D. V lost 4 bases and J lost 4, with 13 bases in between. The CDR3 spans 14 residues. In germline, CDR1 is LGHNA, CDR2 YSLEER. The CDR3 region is CASSPDKGGYGYTF. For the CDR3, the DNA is TGCGCCAGCAGCCCCGATAAAGGCGGCTATGGCTACACCTTC.

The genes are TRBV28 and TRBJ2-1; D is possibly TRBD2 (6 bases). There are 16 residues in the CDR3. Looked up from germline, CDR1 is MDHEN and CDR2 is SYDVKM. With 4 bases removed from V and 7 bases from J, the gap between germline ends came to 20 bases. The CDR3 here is CASSSLQRPEGNEQFF. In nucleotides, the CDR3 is TGTGCCAGCAGTTCCCTTCAGAGGCCGGAGGGGAATGAGCAGTTCTTC.

DNA of the CDR3: TGTGCCACCCTCGGCCTTGGCGGTGGCTACACCTTC. This codes for CATLGLGGGYTF. V gene TRBV2 combines with J gene TRBJ1-2; unclear D gene. CDR1 and CDR2 from the germline V gene are SNHLY and FYNNEI. The CDR3 runs to 12 residues. V shed 10 bases and J shed 7 bases, with 16 bases lying between them. Full variable domain (remainder filled in from reference TRBV2 and TRBJ1-2): EPEVTQTPSHQVTQMGQEVILRCVPISNHLYFYWYRQILGQKVEFLVSFYNNEISEKSEIFDDQFSVERPDGSNFTLKIRSTKLEDSAMYFCATLGLGGGYTFGSGTRLTVV.

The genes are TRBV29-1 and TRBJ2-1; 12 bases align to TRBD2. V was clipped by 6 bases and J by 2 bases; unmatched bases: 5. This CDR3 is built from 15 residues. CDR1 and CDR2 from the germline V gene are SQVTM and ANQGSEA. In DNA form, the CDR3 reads TGCAGCGTGGTGACTAGCGGGAGTACCTACAATGAGCAGTTCTTC. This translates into CSVVTSGSTYNEQFF.

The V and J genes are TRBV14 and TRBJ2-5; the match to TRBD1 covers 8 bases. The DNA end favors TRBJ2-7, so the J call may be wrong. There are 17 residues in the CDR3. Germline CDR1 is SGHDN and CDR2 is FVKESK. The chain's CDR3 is CASSTGTGRNRFYEQYF. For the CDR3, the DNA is TGTGCCAGCAGCACCGGGACAGGCAGAAATCGGTTCTACGAGCAGTACTTC.

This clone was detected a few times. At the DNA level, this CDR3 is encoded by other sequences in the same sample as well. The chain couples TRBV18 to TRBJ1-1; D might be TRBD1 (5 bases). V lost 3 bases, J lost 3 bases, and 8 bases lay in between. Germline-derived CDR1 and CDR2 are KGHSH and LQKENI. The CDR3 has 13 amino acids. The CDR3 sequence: CASSPSGDTEAFF. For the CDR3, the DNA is TGTGCCAGCTCACCCTCGGGGGACACTGAAGCTTTCTTT.

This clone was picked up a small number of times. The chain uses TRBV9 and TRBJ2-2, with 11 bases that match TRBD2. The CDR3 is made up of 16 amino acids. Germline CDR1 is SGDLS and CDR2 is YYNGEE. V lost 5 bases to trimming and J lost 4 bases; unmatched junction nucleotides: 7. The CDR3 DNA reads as TGTGCCAGCAGTACTAGCGGGAGCACCGTCACCGGGGAGCTGTTTTTT. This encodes CASSTSGSTVTGELFF.

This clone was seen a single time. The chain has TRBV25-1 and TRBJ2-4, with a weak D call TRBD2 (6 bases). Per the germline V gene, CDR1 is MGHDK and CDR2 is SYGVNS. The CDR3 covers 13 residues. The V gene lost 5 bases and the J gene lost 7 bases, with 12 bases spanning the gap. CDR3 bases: TGTGCCAGCAGTACTAGCTTTGGGAACATTCAGTACTTC. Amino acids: CASSTSFGNIQYF.

CDR3 in amino acids: CASALRGLNEKLFF. The DNA of the CDR3 is TGTGCCAGTGCTCTAAGGGGCCTCAATGAAAAACTGTTTTTT. The chain couples TRBV19 to TRBJ1-4, with a tentative D call TRBD1 (5 bases). There are 14 residues in the CDR3. In germline, CDR1 is LNHDA, CDR2 SQIVND (reference sequence). The V gene lost 8 bases and the J gene lost 5 bases, with 15 bases spanning the gap.

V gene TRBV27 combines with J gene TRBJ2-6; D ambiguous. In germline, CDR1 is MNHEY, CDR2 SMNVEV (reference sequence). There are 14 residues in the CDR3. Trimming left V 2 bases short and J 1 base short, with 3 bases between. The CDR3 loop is CASSLLSGANVLTF. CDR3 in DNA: TGTGCCAGCAGTTTACTGTCTGGGGCCAACGTCCTGACTTTC.